This passage covers 26 T cell receptor beta chains from one sample sequenced in a study of early T cells in non-severe SARS-CoV-2 infection. One entry per CDR3 protein results from TCRdb running MiXCR on the 5' RACE reads. The sample includes 40,000 to 55,000 distinct CDR3 sequences, around 13% of them seen just once. Sample: whole blood. The receptor source for this set is an adult who was a healthcare worker with PCR-confirmed SARS-CoV-2 infection or an uninfected control (not recorded which).

This clonotype was picked up many times. This chain uses TRBV20-1 with TRBJ2-3, with a tentative D call TRBD2 (5 bases). This CDR3 has 14 residues. V lost 3 bases, J lost 3 bases, and 13 bases lay in between. The germline CDR1 and CDR2 sequences are DFQATT and SNEGSKA (reference sequence). The CDR3 region is CSASRTFDTDTQYF. CDR3 sequence (DNA): TGCAGTGCTAGTCGGACTTTCGATACAGATACGCAGTATTTT.

Comments on this clonotype: A much larger clone lies one base from this, so it may be a read error. The chain links TRBV28 to TRBJ2-1; the match to TRBD2 covers 10 bases. The germline V gene has CDR1 MDHEN and CDR2 SYDVKM. CDR3 length: 15 amino acids. The CDR3 loop is CVSILGASGSGEQFF. CDR3 nucleotide sequence: TGTGTCAGCATCCTGGGGGCTAGCGGGAGCGGTGAGCAGTTCTTC.

The V gene is TRBV11-2, the J gene TRBJ1-4; D might be TRBD1 (6 bases). CDR1 and CDR2 (germline): SGHAT, FQNNGV. The CDR3 sequence is 16 residues long. V lost 0 bases to trimming and J lost 2 bases, with 10 bases between them. This CDR3 is CASSLEGAMTNEKLFF. CDR3 in DNA: TGTGCCAGCAGCTTAGAGGGGGCAATGACTAATGAAAAACTGTTTTTT.

This clonotype occurred a few times. The chain is built from TRBV10-3 and TRBJ2-5; 9 bases align to TRBD2. There are 15 residues in the CDR3. Germline CDR1 ENHRY, CDR2 SYGVKD. V lost 4 bases to trimming and J lost 5 bases; unmatched junction nucleotides: 8. The CDR3 region has the DNA TGTGCCATCAGTGGTGGCGGGGGGGCCGGTGAGACCCAGTACTTC. It yields the protein CAISGGGGAGETQYF.

This clonotype was seen at least ten times. The V gene is TRBV5-1, the J gene TRBJ1-2, with D perhaps matching TRBD1 (6 bases). Trimming pared 3 bases from V and 2 bases from J, leaving 8 bases between. Germline V gene lookup returns CDR1 SGHRS and CDR2 YFSETQ. The CDR3 spans 13 residues. CDR3 amino acids: CASSSTGNYGYTF. CDR3 in DNA: TGCGCCAGCAGCTCTACAGGGAACTATGGCTACACCTTC.

This clonotype was detected only a few times. The chain is built from TRBV5-5 and TRBJ1-2; the D is unclear. The CDR3 length is 15 residues. Germline V lookup: CDR1 SGHKS, CDR2 YYEKEE (reference sequence). V was trimmed by 2 bases and J by 8 bases, leaving 19 bases between them. The CDR3 DNA is TGTGCCAGCAGCTTTGTCCAAGCTTCCTCCAGCGGCTACACCTTC. It yields the protein CASSFVQASSSGYTF.

This clonotype was seen repeatedly, ten times or more. The chain links TRBV3-1 to TRBJ2-1; D not certain. This CDR3 comprises 13 residues. With 4 bases removed from V and 10 bases from J, the gap between germline ends came to 14 bases. Germline values: CDR1 LGHDT, CDR2 YNNKEL (reference sequence). CDR3 nucleotides: TGTGCCAGCAGCCGACGCACCGAGCGCGAGCAGTTCTTC. Residues: CASSRRTEREQFF.

This chain connects TRBV5-1 to TRBJ1-1; D is perhaps TRBD1 (5 bases). The V and J ends lost 3 bases and 5 bases respectively, with 14 bases between them. The CDR3 length is 14 residues. The germline gives CDR1 SGHRS, CDR2 YFSETQ. CDR3 DNA: TGCGCCAGCAGCTCAACCACAGGAGGGACTGAAGCTTTCTTT. It translates to CASSSTTGGTEAFF.

This clonotype was seen many times. As DNA, the CDR3 is TGCAGTGCTAGAGATTTTACATTTGGCACAGATACGCAGTATTTT. Translating gives CSARDFTFGTDTQYF. The V gene is TRBV20-1, the J gene TRBJ2-3; no clear D gene. The CDR3 runs to 15 residues. CDR1 is DFQATT and CDR2 is SNEGSKA in the germline V gene (reference sequence). The V gene lost 0 bases and the J gene lost 1 base, with 11 bases spanning the gap.

This clonotype was recorded many times. The chain has TRBV5-1 and TRBJ2-1; TRBD2 agrees at 7 bases. CDR3 length: 15 amino acids. Germline V gives CDR1 SGHRS, CDR2 YFSETQ. The V and J ends lost 3 bases and 6 bases, in that order; junction bases with no gene match: 9. CDR3 sequence reads: CASSSLADISNEQFF. CDR3 in DNA: TGCGCCAGCAGCTCGCTAGCGGACATTTCCAATGAGCAGTTCTTC. Based on the CDR3 plus reference TRBV5-1 and TRBJ2-1, the full variable domain is KAGVTQTPRYLIKTRGQQVTLSCSPISGHRSVSWYQQTPGQGLQFLFEYFSETQRNKGNFPGRFSGRQFSNSRSEMNVSTLELGDSALYLCASSSLADISNEQFFGPGTRLTVL.

In this sample, this clonotype turned up many times. The chain employs TRBV6-2 or TRBV6-3 and TRBJ2-7; 11 bases match TRBD2. The CDR3 has 13 residues. The junction had 2 bases not matched to a gene; V was cut back by 5 bases and J by 5 bases. Germline V gene sequence: CDR1 MNHEY, CDR2 SVGEGT. The CDR3 DNA reads as TGTGCCAGCAGTCTAGCGGGAGGTAACGAGCAGTACTTC. Encoded protein: CASSLAGGNEQYF.

J is TRBJ1-2 and V is TRBV3-1, with D unclear. CDR3 length: 12 amino acids. The V and J ends lost 0 bases and 6 bases respectively, with 5 bases between them. CDR1 is LGHDT, CDR2 YNNKEL, per germline (reference sequence). CDR3 nucleotide sequence: TGTGCCAGCAGCCAAGATGAGCATGGCTACACCTTC. This encodes CASSQDEHGYTF.

This clonotype was counted ten times or more. This chain joins TRBV14 and TRBJ2-2; D is perhaps TRBD2 (6 bases). Trimming shortened V by 1 base and J by 5 bases, and 8 bases separated the two germline ends. This CDR3 contains 14 residues. CDR1 and CDR2 (germline): SGHDN, FVKESK. The CDR3 is CASSQVRGTGELFF. The CDR3 DNA sequence: TGTGCCAGCAGCCAAGTCCGGGGGACCGGGGAGCTGTTTTTT.

V usage is TRBV29-1 and J usage is TRBJ1-2, with a tentative D call TRBD1 (6 bases). The germline CDR1 and CDR2 sequences are SQVTM and ANQGSEA. The CDR3 covers 13 residues. The ends were cut back, 7 bases at V and 4 bases at J, with 16 bases in the middle. For the CDR3, the DNA is TGCAGCGCTGGGGGGCAGGGCGCCTATGGCTACACCTTC. Protein sequence: CSAGGQGAYGYTF.

In the case of this clonotype: The junction departs from germline at one end; a sequencing error may be responsible. The J gene is TRBJ1-2, the V gene TRBV6-1; D may be TRBD1 (5 bases). Germline CDR1 MNHNS, CDR2 SASEGT. The CDR3 covers 12 residues. CDR3 bases: TGTGCCAGCAGTGAAGTCTTGCAATCGACAGTCTTC. This gives the protein CASSEVLQSTVF.

The chain recombines TRBV24-1 with TRBJ2-1; TRBD1 aligns across 7 bases. Germline V lookup: CDR1 KGHDR, CDR2 SFDVKD. V was pared by 5 bases and J by 4 bases, with 7 bases of the junction left unmatched. The CDR3 runs to 15 residues. The CDR3 here is CATSVTDRSYNEQFF. The DNA for the CDR3 is TGTGCCACCAGTGTAACGGACAGGTCTTACAATGAGCAGTTCTTC.

J is TRBJ1-2 and V is TRBV4-2; 9 bases agree with TRBD1. The CDR3 is 15 amino acids. Germline loops: CDR1 LGHNA, CDR2 YNFKEQ. The V segment lost 3 bases and the J segment 0 bases; nucleotides outside the gene matches: 2. CDR3 sequence: CASSQGQGSNYGYTF. CDR3 sequence (DNA): TGTGCCAGCAGCCAGGGACAGGGTTCTAACTATGGCTACACCTTC.

Note on this clonotype: Being one base from a much bigger clone, this may be a read error. This chain links TRBV7-3 with TRBJ2-3, with 7 positions matching TRBD2. Looked up from germline, CDR1 is SGHTA and CDR2 is FQGTGA. This CDR3 contains 13 residues. Here the CDR3 DNA reads TGTGCCTGCAGCTCCGGGGGGACAGATACGCAGTATTTT. This encodes CACSSGGTDTQYF.

The genes are TRBV3-1 and TRBJ1-4; no clear D. This CDR3 has 13 amino acids. Germline lookup yields CDR1 LGHDT and CDR2 YNNKEL (reference sequence). V was trimmed by 4 bases and J by 8 bases, leaving 11 bases between them. The CDR3 DNA is TGTGCCAGCAGCCCTAGGGAAAGAGAAAAACTGTTTTTT. It encodes CASSPREREKLFF.

Ten or more counts support this clonotype. The chain employs TRBV20-1 and TRBJ2-3; 10 positions match TRBD2. V dropped 5 bases and J dropped 4; count of bases not matched to a gene: 6. There are 14 residues in the CDR3. Germline CDR1 DFQATT, CDR2 SNEGSKA (reference sequence). The DNA for the CDR3 is TGCAGTGCTCCTATAGCGGGAGGCTCAGATACGCAGTATTTT. Translating it yields CSAPIAGGSDTQYF.

This clonotype came up many times. The chain carries TRBV29-1 and TRBJ1-1; 10 nucleotides match TRBD1. The V segment lost 1 base and the J segment 5 bases; nucleotides outside the gene matches: 7. Germline V CDR1 and CDR2: SQVTM, ANQGSEA. The CDR3 totals 15 residues. The CDR3 nucleotides are TGCAGCGTTGAAGTCCACCGGGACAGGGGTACTGAAGCTTTCTTT. It specifies CSVEVHRDRGTEAFF.

This clonotype was detected many times. This chain links TRBV11-2 with TRBJ2-3; TRBD2 agrees at 12 bases. This CDR3 spans 17 amino acids. Germline assignment: CDR1 SGHAT and CDR2 FQNNGV. V dropped 0 bases and J dropped 4; count of bases not matched to a gene: 5. The CDR3 sequence: CASSLDRTSGTADTQYF. The CDR3 DNA is TGTGCCAGCAGCTTAGATCGGACTAGCGGGACAGCAGATACGCAGTATTTT.

This clonotype has a handful of counts. This chain uses TRBV28 with TRBJ2-3, with 8 bases identical to TRBD1. CDR3 size: 14 residues. CDR1 and CDR2 from the germline V gene are MDHEN and SYDVKM. J gave up 5 bases and V 4 bases, and 5 bases lay outside the gene matches. CDR3 DNA: TGTGCCAGCAGTTCACCCGGACAGGGAGATACGCAGTATTTT. Amino acid sequence: CASSSPGQGDTQYF.

This clonotype was seen repeatedly, ten times or more. The rearrangement uses TRBV6-1 and TRBJ1-1; 9 nucleotides line up with TRBD1. The CDR3 spans 14 residues. CDR1 MNHNS and CDR2 SASEGT come from the germline V gene. J gave up 5 bases and V 6 bases, and 7 bases lay outside the gene matches. Here the CDR3 DNA reads TGTGCCAGCAGGGGGACAGGGAGGTTGACTGAAGCTTTCTTT. It is translated as CASRGTGRLTEAFF.

The rearrangement joins TRBV18 to TRBJ1-2; TRBD1 agrees at 8 bases. Germline V gene lookup returns CDR1 KGHSH and CDR2 LQKENI. This CDR3 comprises 14 residues. The trim removed 6 bases at V and 3 bases at J, leaving 6 bases unmatched. CDR3 amino acids: CASSLRQGHYGYTF. In DNA, the CDR3 is TGTGCCAGCTCTCTTCGACAGGGGCACTATGGCTACACCTTC. Using reference TRBV18 and TRBJ1-2 for the parts outside the CDR3, the full variable domain is NAGVMQNPRHLVRRRGQEARLRCSPMKGHSHVYWYRQLPEEGLKFMVYLQKENIIDESGMPKERFSAEFPKEGPSILRIQQVVRGDSAAYFCASSLRQGHYGYTFGSGTRLTVV.

V gene TRBV3-1 combines with J gene TRBJ2-3, with 7 bases identical to TRBD1. The germline V gene encodes CDR1 LGHDT and CDR2 YNNKEL (reference sequence). V shed 0 bases and J 1 base; nucleotides not matched to a gene: 4. The length of the CDR3 is 16 residues. CDR3 in amino acids: CASSQELTGGTDTQYF. CDR3 coding DNA: TGTGCCAGCAGCCAAGAGTTAACAGGGGGCACAGATACGCAGTATTTT.